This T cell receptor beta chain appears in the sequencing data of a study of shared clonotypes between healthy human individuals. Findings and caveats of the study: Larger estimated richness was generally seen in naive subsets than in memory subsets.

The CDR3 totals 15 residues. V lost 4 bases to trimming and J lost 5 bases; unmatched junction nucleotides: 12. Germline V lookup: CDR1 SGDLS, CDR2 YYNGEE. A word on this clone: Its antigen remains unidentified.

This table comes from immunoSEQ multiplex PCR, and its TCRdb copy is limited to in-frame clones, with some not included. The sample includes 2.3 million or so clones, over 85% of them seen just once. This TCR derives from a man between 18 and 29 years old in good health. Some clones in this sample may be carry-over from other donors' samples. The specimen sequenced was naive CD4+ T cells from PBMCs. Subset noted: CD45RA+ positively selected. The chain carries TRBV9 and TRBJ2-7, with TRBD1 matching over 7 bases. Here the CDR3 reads CASSPRGDGTDEQYF. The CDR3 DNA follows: TGTGCCAGCAGCCCTAGGGGAGACGGGACAGACGAGCAGTACTTC.